Following are 2 T cell receptor beta chains from one sample sequenced in a study of T-cell reconstitution after alpha-beta-depleted transplantation in children. A TCRbeta library incorporating unique molecular identifiers was prepared. TCRdb passed the PCR reads through MiXCR, listing each CDR3 protein once. The data show 250,000 to 300,000 distinct CDR3 sequences, over 9% seen once. The sample here was PBMCs, taken before TCRalphabeta/CD19-depleted stem cell transplant. Receptors originate from a boy under two years old with acute myeloid leukemia, due to receive a stem cell transplant.

This clonotype occurred many times. The chain is built from TRBV4-2 and TRBJ2-7; D tentatively fits TRBD1 or TRBD2 (5 bases each). Deletions cut 0 bases from V and 2 bases from J, with 14 bases between. This CDR3 comprises 16 residues. CDR1 LGHNA and CDR2 YNFKEQ come from the germline V gene. CDR3 sequence: CASSQEEGPTTYEQYF. The CDR3 region has the DNA TGTGCCAGCAGCCAAGAAGAGGGGCCTACCACCTACGAGCAGTACTTC.

The chain's CDR3 is CASSYGTGGSNQPQHF. CDR3 bases: TGTGCCAGCAGTTACGGGACAGGGGGCAGCAATCAGCCCCAGCATTTT. The chain recombines TRBV6-2 or TRBV6-3 with TRBJ1-5; 12 positions match TRBD1. Germline-derived CDR1 and CDR2 are MNHEY and SVGEGT. CDR3 size: 16 residues. V was clipped by 2 bases and J by 1 base; unmatched bases: 0.